This T cell receptor beta chain is drawn from a study of T-cell reconstitution after alpha-beta-depleted transplantation in children. This clonotype was counted only a few times. In germline, CDR1 is LNHDA, CDR2 SQIVND (reference sequence). The V and J ends lost 8 bases and 3 bases, in that order; junction bases with no gene match: 2. The CDR3 sequence is 13 residues long. The library targeted TCRbeta and was prepared with unique molecular identifiers. TCRdb called the PCR reads again in MiXCR, with one record for every CDR3 protein. The sample records just over 200,000 distinct CDR3 sequences, 8.4% being singletons.

The sequencing here drew on PBMCs, mostly from graft donor cells, taken 360 days after TCRalphabeta/CD19-depleted stem cell transplant. This chain connects TRBV19 to TRBJ2-1, with 9 bases matching TRBD1. The origin of this receptor is a male patient between 2 and 10 years old who had a stem cell transplant for acute myeloid leukemia, so the T cells may come from the graft donor. The DNA of the CDR3 is TGTGCCAGTGGACAGGGGAACTACAATGAGCAGTTCTTC. This encodes CASGQGNYNEQFF.